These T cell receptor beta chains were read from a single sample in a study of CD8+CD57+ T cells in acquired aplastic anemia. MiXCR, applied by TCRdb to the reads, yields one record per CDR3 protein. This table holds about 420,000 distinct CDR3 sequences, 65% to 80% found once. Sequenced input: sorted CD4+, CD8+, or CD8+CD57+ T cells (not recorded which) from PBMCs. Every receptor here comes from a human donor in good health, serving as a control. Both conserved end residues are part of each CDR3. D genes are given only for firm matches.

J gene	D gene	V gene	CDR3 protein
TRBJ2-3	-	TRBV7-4	CASSSEVESDTLGF
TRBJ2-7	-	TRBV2	CASSEWLDEQYF
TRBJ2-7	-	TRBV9	CASSVERGGAYEQYF
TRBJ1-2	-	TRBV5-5	CASSLIFHTGYTF
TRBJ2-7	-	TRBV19	CASSQSVRGAYEQYF
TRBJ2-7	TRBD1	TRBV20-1	CSVFGTATSYEQYF
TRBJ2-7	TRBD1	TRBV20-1	CSASARGTGPTEQYF
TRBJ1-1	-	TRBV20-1	CSTSRTGNTEAFF
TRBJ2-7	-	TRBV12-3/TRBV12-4	CACVGDRTGSDEQYF
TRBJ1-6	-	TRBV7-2	CASSSPPWALHF
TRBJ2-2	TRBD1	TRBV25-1	CASSEGQGSGELFF
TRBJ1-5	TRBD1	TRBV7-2	CASSSSGTGDSSNQPQHF
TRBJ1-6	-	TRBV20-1	CSAAIHDTTYNSPLHF
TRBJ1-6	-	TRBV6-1	CASRVTQGSLNSPLHF
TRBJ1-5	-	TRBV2	CASRGTRGSNHPPHF
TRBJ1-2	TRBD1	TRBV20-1	CSAQDGQGDTF
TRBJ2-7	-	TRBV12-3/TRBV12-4	CASRLQATSYEQYF
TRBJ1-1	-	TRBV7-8	CASSRGLGAEAFF
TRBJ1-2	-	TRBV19	CASRPYGYTF
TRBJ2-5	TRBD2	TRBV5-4	CASSLDGGTRETQYF
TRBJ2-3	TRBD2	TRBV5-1	CASSLAGGRAAGDTQYF
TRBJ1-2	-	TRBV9	CASSVVGGASGYTF
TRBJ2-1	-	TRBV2	CASPAGFSYNEQFF
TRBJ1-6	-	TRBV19	CASSIMQDNSPLHF
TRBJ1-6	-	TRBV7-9	CASSQDLRGNNSPLHF
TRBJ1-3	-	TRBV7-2	CASSLPNSSGNTIYF
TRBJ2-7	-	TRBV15	CSTTGTVASEQYF